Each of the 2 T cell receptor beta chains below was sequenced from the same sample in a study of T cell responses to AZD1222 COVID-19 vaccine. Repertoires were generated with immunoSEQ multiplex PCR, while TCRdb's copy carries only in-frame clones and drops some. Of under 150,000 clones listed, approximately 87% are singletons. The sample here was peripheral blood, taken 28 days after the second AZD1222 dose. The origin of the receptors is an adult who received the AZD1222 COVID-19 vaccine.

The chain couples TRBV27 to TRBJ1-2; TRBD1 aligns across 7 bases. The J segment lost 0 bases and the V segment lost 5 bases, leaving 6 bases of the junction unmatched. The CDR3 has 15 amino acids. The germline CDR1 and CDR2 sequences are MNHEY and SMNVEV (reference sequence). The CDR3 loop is CASSVTGKANYGYTF. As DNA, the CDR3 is TGTGCCAGCAGTGTGACAGGGAAAGCTAACTATGGCTACACCTTC.

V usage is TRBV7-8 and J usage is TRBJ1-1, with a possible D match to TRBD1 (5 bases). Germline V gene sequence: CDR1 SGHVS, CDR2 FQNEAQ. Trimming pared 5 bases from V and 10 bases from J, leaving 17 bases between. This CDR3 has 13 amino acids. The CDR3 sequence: CASSPGGRGAAFF. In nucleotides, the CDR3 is TGTGCCAGCAGCCCCGGGGGACGGGGTGCAGCTTTCTTT.